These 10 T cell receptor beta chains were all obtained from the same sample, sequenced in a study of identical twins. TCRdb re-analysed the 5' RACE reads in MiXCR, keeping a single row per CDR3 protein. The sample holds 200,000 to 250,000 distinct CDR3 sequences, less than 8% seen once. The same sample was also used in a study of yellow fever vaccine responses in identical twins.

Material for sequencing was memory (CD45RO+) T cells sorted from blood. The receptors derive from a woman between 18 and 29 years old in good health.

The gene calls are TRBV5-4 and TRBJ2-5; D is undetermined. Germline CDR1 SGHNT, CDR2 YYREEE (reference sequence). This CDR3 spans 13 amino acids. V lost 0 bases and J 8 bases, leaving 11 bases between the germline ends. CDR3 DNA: TGTGCCAGCAGCTTGGACTCTCTTTCCACCCAGTACTTC. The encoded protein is CASSLDSLSTQYF.

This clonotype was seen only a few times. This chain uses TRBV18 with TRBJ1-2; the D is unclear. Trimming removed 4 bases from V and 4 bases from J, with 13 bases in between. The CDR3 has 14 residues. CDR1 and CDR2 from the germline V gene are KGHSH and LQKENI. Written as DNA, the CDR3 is TGTGCCAGCTCACTTCCTGGGGTGGCCTATGGCTACACCTTC. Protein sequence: CASSLPGVAYGYTF.

This chain's CDR3 is CSARAGDRAYNEQFF. The CDR3 region has the DNA TGCAGTGCTAGAGCTGGGGACAGGGCCTACAATGAGCAGTTCTTC. The chain is built from TRBV20-1 and TRBJ2-1; 9 bases align to TRBD1. CDR3 length equals 15 residues. CDR1 and CDR2 from the germline V gene are DFQATT and SNEGSKA (reference sequence). The V gene end was trimmed by 1 base and the J gene end by 2 bases; junction bases not matched to a gene: 3.

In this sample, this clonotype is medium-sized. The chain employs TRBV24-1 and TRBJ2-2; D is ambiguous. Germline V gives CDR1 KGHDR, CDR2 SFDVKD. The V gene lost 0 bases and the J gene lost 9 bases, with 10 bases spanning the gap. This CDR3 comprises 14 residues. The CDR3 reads CATSDLMSPRELFF. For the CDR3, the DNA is TGTGCCACCAGTGATTTGATGTCGCCCCGGGAGCTGTTTTTT.

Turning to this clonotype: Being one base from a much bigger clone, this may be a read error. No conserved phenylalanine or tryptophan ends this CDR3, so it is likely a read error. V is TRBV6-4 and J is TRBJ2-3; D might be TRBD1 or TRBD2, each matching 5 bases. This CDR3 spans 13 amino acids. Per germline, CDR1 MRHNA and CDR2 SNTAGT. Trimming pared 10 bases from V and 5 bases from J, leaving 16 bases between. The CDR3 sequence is CATSRGIEDTQYL. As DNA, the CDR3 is TGTGCCACCTCGAGGGGTATTGAAGATACGCAGTATTTA.

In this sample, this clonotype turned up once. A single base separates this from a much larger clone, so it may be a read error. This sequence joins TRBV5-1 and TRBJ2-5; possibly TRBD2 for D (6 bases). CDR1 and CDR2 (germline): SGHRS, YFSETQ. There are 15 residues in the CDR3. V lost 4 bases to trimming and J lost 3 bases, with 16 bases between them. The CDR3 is CASSESTSREETQYF. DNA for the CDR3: TGCGCCAGCAGCGAAAGCACTAGCCGAGAAGAGACCCAGTACTTC.

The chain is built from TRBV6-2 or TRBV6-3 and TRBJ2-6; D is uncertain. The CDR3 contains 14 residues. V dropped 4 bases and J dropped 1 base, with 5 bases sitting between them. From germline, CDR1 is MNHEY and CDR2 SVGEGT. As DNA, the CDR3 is TGTGCCAGCAGTTCCGATTCTGGGGCCAACGTCCTGACTTTC. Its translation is CASSSDSGANVLTF.

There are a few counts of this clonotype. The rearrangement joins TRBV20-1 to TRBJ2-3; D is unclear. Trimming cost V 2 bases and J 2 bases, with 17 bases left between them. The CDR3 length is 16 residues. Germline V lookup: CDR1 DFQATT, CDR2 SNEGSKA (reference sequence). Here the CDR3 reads CSARIAKQRHTDTQYF. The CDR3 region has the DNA TGCAGTGCTAGAATCGCCAAGCAGCGCCACACAGATACGCAGTATTTT.

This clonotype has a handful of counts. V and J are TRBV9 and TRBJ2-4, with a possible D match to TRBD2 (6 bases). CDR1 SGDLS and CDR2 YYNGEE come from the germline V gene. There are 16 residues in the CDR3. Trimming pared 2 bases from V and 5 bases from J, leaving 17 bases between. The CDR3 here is CASSVGPREVENIQYF. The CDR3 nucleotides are TGTGCCAGCAGCGTGGGCCCCAGGGAGGTCGAAAACATTCAGTACTTC.

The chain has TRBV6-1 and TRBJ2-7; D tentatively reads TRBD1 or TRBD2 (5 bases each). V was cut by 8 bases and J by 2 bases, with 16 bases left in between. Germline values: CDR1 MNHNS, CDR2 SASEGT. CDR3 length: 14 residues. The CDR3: CASSAPRDPYEQYF. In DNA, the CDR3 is TGTGCCAGCTCGGCCCCCCGGGACCCCTACGAGCAGTACTTC.